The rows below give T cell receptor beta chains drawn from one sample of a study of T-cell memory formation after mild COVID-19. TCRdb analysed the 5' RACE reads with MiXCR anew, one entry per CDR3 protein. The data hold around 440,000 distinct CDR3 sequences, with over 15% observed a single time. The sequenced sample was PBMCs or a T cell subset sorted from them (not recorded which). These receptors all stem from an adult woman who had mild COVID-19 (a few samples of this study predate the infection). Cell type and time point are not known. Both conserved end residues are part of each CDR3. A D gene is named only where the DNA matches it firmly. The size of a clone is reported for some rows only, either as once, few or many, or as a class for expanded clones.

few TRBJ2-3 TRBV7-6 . TGTGCCAGCGGTGGCGATCTTCCCACAGATACGCAGTATTTT CASGGDLPTDTQYF
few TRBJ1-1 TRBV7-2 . TGTGCCAGCAGCTTAGTGGGGCTAGCGGGGACTGAAGCTTTCTTT CASSLVGLAGTEAFF
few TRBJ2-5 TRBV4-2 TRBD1 TGTGCCAGCAGCAAGACAGGGGGGGGTCAAGAGACCCAGTACTTC CASSKTGGGQETQYF
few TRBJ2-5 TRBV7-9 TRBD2 TGTGCCAGCAGCTTTGTGACTAGCGGCCGGGAGACCCAGTACTTC CASSFVTSGRETQYF
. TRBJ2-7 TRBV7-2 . TGTGCCAGCAGCTTAGAAGCCGGGTACTCCTACGAGCAGTACTTC CASSLEAGYSYEQYF
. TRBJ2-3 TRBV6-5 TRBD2 TGTGCCAGCAGTCGAACCCCCGGACTAGCGGGTGCCACAGATACGCAGTATTTT CASSRTPGLAGATDTQYF
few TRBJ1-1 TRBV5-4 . TGTGCCAGCAGCAATGCCGGGACATTGAACACTGAAGCTTTCTTT CASSNAGTLNTEAFF
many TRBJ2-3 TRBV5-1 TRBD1 TGCGCCAGCAGCTTGGAGGGGGACAGGACCACAGATACGCAGTATTTT CASSLEGDRTTDTQYF
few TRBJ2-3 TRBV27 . TGTGCCAGCAGTTTCGAGGGGTGGAATACGCAGTATTTT CASSFEGWNTQYF
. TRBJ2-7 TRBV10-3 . TGTGCCATCAAGAAGGATTCGCTCTACGAGCAGTACTTC CAIKKDSLYEQYF
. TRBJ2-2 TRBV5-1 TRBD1 TGCGCCAGCCGGGGACAGTTAAACACCGGGGAGCTGTTTTTT CASRGQLNTGELFF
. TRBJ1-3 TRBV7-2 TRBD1 TGTGCCAGCAGCCGCGGGACAGCCTCTGGAAACACCATATATTTT CASSRGTASGNTIYF
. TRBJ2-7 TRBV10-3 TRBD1 TGTGCCATCAACAGGCAGGGGGTATTGGACGAGCAGTACTTC CAINRQGVLDEQYF
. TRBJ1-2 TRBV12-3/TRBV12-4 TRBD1 TGTGCCAGCAGTTTTAAACAGGGGGACTATGGCTACACCTTC CASSFKQGDYGYTF
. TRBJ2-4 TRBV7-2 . TGTGCCAGCAGCTCTTCCGTTCAAGCCAAAAACATTCAGTACTTC CASSSSVQAKNIQYF
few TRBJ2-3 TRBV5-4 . TGTGCCAGCAGCGTTCAAGGGTTCACAGATACGCAGTATTTT CASSVQGFTDTQYF
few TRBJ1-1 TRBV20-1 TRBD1 TGCAGTGCTATTCAGGGGGGCACTGAAGCTTTCTTT CSAIQGGTEAFF
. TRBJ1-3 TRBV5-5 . TGTGCCAGCAGCCGAGACGCCTACTCTGGAAACACCATATATTTT CASSRDAYSGNTIYF
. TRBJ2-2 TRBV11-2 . TGTGCCAGCAGCTCCGAAGGTTTTAGGACATTGAACACCGGGGAGCTGTTTTTT CASSSEGFRTLNTGELFF
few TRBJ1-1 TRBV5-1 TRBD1 TGCGCCAGCAGCTGGACAGGGCCGAACACTGAAGCTTTCTTT CASSWTGPNTEAFF
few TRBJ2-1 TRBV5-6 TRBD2 TGTGCCAGCAGCTTGTTTGGGGGGGCCTACAATGAGCAGTTCTTC CASSLFGGAYNEQFF
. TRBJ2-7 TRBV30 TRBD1 TGTGCCGGCCAGGCCCCCTGGACAGGGCGGCTCGAGCAGTACTTC CAGQAPWTGRLEQYF
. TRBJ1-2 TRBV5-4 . TGTGCCAGCAGCACCTCCGGTAGCTATGGCTACACCTTC CASSTSGSYGYTF
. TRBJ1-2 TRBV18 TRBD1 TGTGCCAGCTCACCCCCGGGGACAGTCTATGGCTACACCTTC CASSPPGTVYGYTF
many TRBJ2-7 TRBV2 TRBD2 TGTGCCAGCAGCTCCCGACTAGCGGGGAGCTCCTACGAGCAGTACTTC CASSSRLAGSSYEQYF
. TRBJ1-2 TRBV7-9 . TGTGCCAGCAGCTTTCGCGCGGATGGCTACACCTTC CASSFRADGYTF
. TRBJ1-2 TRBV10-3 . TGTGCCATCAGTGTTTCGGGTAATCGTGATGGCTACACCTTC CAISVSGNRDGYTF
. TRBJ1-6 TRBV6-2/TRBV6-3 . TGTGCCAGCAGCGGACAGACGAATTCACCCCTCCACTTT CASSGQTNSPLHF
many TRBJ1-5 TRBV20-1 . TGCAGTGCCACGGCGGGGCCCCAGAATCAGCCCCAGCATTTT CSATAGPQNQPQHF
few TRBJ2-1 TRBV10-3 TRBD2 TGTGCCTCACGCACCTCGACGGGACTAGACTACAATGAGCAGTTCTTC CASRTSTGLDYNEQFF
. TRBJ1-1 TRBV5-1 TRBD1 TGCGCCAGCGGGACAGGGGCGAACACTGAAGCTTTCTTT CASGTGANTEAFF
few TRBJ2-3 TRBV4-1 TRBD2 TGCGCCAGCAGCCAACCTAGCGGGGGGGCTGTCACAGATACGCAGTATTTT CASSQPSGGAVTDTQYF
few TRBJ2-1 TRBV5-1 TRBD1 TGCGCCAGCAGCTTAACGCCGGGACAGGCCTACAATGAGCAGTTCTTC CASSLTPGQAYNEQFF
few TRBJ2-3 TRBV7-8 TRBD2 TGTGCCAGCAGCTCCGGGACTACATCTAGCACAGATACGCAGTATTTT CASSSGTTSSTDTQYF
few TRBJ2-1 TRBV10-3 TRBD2 TGTGCCATCAGTGAGTCGGGGACTAGCGGGAGAAATGAGCAGTTCTTC CAISESGTSGRNEQFF
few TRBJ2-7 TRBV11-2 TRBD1 TGTGCCAGCAGCTTAGCCGGACAGGTCATCTCGCAGCAGTACTTC CASSLAGQVISQQYF
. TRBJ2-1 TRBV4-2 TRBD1 TGTGCCAGCAGCCAAGAGACGGGACAGACAAACAATGAGCAGTTCTTC CASSQETGQTNNEQFF
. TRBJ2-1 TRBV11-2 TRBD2 TGTGCCAGCAGCTTAACGTCTAGCGGGAGTTATAATGAGCAGTTCTTC CASSLTSSGSYNEQFF
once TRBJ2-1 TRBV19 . TGTGCCAGTAGTTCTCCCTACCAGGGGACGAAAAACAATGAGCAGTTCTTC CASSSPYQGTKNNEQFF
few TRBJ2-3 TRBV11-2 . TGTGCCAGCAGCTTAGCGGAACGCACAGATACGCAGTATTTT CASSLAERTDTQYF
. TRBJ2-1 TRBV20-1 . TGCAGTGCTAGAGGACTGAATTACAATGAGCAGTTCTTC CSARGLNYNEQFF
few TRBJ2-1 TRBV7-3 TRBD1 TGTGCCAGCAGCTCCTGGACAGGACGACTCTACAATGAGCAGTTCTTC CASSSWTGRLYNEQFF
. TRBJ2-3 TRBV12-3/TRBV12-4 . TGTGCCAGCAGTCGTCGACAGGGCACAGATACGCAGTATTTT CASSRRQGTDTQYF
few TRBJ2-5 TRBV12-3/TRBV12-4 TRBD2 TGTGCCAGCAGTTTCCGGGAGGGCCAAGAGACCCAGTACTTC CASSFREGQETQYF
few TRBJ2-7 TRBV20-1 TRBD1 TGCAGTGCTAGGGGACAGGGGGCGTTTACGGACGAGCAGTACTTC CSARGQGAFTDEQYF
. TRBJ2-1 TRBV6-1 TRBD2 TGTGCCAGCAGTTTGGCCCCCGGGACTAGCGGTGACAATGAGCAGTTCTTC CASSLAPGTSGDNEQFF
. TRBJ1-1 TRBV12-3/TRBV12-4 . TGTGCCAGCAGCCCACAGGGTATCACTGAAGCTTTCTTT CASSPQGITEAFF
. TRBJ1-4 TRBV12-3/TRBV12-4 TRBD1 TGTGCCAGCAGTTTAGGCAGGGGGCTAAGGCGTGAAAAACTGTTTTTT CASSLGRGLRREKLFF
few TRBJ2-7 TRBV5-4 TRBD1 TGTGCCAGCAGCCCATCGACAGGGGGCTTTTACGAGCAGTACTTC CASSPSTGGFYEQYF
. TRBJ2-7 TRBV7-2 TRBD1 TGTGCCAGCAGCTTAGGGACAGGGGACCCTTCCTACGAGCAGTACTTC CASSLGTGDPSYEQYF
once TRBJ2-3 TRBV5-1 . TGCGCCAGCAGCCGCCAGAATCGGGGCACAGATACGCAGTATTTT CASSRQNRGTDTQYF
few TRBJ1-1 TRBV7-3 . TGTGCCACCTCTGACCGAGCGAACACTGAAGCTTTCTTT CATSDRANTEAFF
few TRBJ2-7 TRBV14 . TGTGCCAGCAGCCAAGCATTTAGGGGAAGAGGCGAGCAGTACTTC CASSQAFRGRGEQYF
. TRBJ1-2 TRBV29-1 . TGCAGCGCCGAGACAGCGATCTATGGCTACACCTTC CSAETAIYGYTF
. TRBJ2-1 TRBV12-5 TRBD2 TGTGCTAGTGGTTTGGCCCCGACTAGCTTTCGTGCCAATGAGCAGTTCTTC CASGLAPTSFRANEQFF
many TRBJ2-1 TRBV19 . TGTGCCAGTAGTATAGTAGGCCTAGGGGGATTGAATGAGCAGTTCTTC CASSIVGLGGLNEQFF
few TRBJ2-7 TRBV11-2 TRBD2 TGTGCCAGCAGTTCCATAGCGGGAGTTAGGTACGAGCAGTACTTC CASSSIAGVRYEQYF
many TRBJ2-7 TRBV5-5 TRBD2 TGTGCCAGCAGCTTTCTCGGGGGGGATTCCTACGAGCAGTACTTC CASSFLGGDSYEQYF
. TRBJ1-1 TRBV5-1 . TGCGACAGCAGCTTGGGACAAGGCATGAACACTGAAGCTTTCTTT CDSSLGQGMNTEAFF